This T cell receptor (beta chain) was recovered during a study of T cells of healthy individuals. TCRdb re-called the 5' RACE reads with MiXCR, one entry per CDR3 protein. The top ten hold around 4.5% of the sample, which has some 69,000 distinct CDR3 sequences, around 15% seen once. This clonotype was seen a handful of times. Trimming cost V 5 bases and J 5 bases, with 17 bases left between them. CDR1 is SGHRS and CDR2 is YFSETQ in the germline V gene. The CDR3 is made up of 14 amino acids. The chain uses TRBV5-1 and TRBJ2-7; D is perhaps TRBD1 (5 bases). The clonotype originates from a human donor in good health. CDR3 protein: CASRLTQGRHEQYF. The DNA of the CDR3 is TGCGCCAGCAGATTAACTCAGGGAAGGCACGAGCAGTACTTC.